Below, 5 T cell receptor beta chains from the same sample are listed, as sequenced in a study of beta chain features in type 1 diabetes (dated by TCRdb to between 2018 and 2020). General study outcomes and caveats: Type 1 diabetes patients showed a moderate but significant shortening of TCRB CDR3 length in all four CD4+ subsets.

These receptors have no known antigen. The library was built by means of the immunoSEQ multiplex PCR assay. All of the isolated RNA was reverse transcribed with the High Capacity cDNA Reverse Transcription Kit, so expressed TCRB transcripts were sequenced. TCRdb holds this immuneACCESS table with in-frame rearrangements only. Some clones are missing; in checked studies, unresolved V genes explain under half, and the rest has no known cause. The sample table lists 200,000 to 300,000 clones, roughly 11% of them with a count of one. Jointly, the top ten make up approximately 0.015% of the sample. Sequencing was done on a sample of naive CD4+ T cells from blood. The cell subset or site label for this specimen denotes: true naive CD4+ T cells. The receptors come from a man between 25 and 39 years old with type 1 diabetes.

The chain uses TRBV6-1 and TRBJ2-7, with TRBD1 matching over 9 bases. CDR3 length equals 14 residues. Looked up from germline, CDR1 is MNHNS and CDR2 is SASEGT. Trimming removed 0 bases from V and 4 bases from J; junction bases left unmatched: 1. The CDR3 bases are TGTGCCAGCAGTGAAGCGGACAGGGGTTACGAGCAGTACTTC. Protein: CASSEADRGYEQYF.

The J gene is TRBJ1-2, the V gene TRBV23-1; 10 bases are a match to TRBD1. Being an ORF, TRBV23-1 has a function that is uncertain. Losses at the gene ends were 0 bases for V and 7 bases for J; bases not matched to a gene: 8. The CDR3 sequence is 16 residues long. The CDR3 coding sequence is TGCGCCAGCAGTCAATCCGTGGGGGACAGGGGACGTGGCTACACCTTC. It encodes CASSQSVGDRGRGYTF.

This clone showed up just a few times. V is TRBV19 and J is TRBJ2-2; the D gene is possibly TRBD2 (7 bases). V was pared by 5 bases and J by 0 bases, with 13 bases between. The CDR3 is 16 amino acids. Germline values: CDR1 LNHDA, CDR2 SQIVND (reference sequence). This chain's CDR3 is CASSEGGAANTGELFF. The CDR3 coding sequence is TGTGCCAGTAGTGAGGGGGGGGCGGCGAACACCGGGGAGCTGTTTTTT. The full variable domain, in which reference TRBV19 and TRBJ2-2 provide the parts outside the CDR3, is DGGITQSPKYLFRKEGQNVTLSCEQNLNHDAMYWYRQDPGQGLRLIYYSQIVNDFQKGDIAEGYSVSREKKESFPLTVTSAQKNPTAFYLCASSEGGAANTGELFFGEGSRLTVL.

This sequence joins TRBV7-3 and TRBJ2-1, with D possibly matching TRBD1 (5 bases). V dropped 5 bases and J dropped 0 bases, with 11 bases sitting between them. The length of the CDR3 is 15 residues. Germline loops: CDR1 SGHTA, CDR2 FQGTGA. Here the CDR3 DNA reads TGTGCCAGCAGCCGCGACAGTAGCTCCTACAATGAGCAGTTCTTC. Translating gives CASSRDSSSYNEQFF.

This clone was seen a handful of times. V usage is TRBV27 and J usage is TRBJ1-4, with D possibly TRBD1 on 5 matching bases. Germline loops: CDR1 MNHEY, CDR2 SMNVEV (reference sequence). The CDR3 has 13 residues. Trimming took 4 bases from V and 10 from J, leaving 13 bases between them. The CDR3 protein is CASSSPEQGKLFF. DNA of the CDR3: TGTGCCAGCAGTTCCCCCGAGCAGGGAAAACTGTTTTTT.